The clone carrying this T cell receptor beta chain was observed a handful of times. The CDR3 spans 14 residues. V gave up 3 bases and J gave up 1 base, with 9 bases separating them. Germline-derived CDR1 and CDR2 are WNHNN and SYGVQD (reference sequence). These data are taken from a study of blood T cell repertoires in COVID-19. Study at large: T cells, B-cell-depleted T cells, or PBMCs supplied cDNA or gDNA.

As originally analysed: The assay estimated nucleated cells by amplifying reference gene primers. The assay was immunoSEQ multiplex PCR, and TCRdb's table has in-frame clones only and misses some. The DNA gave D and trimming, while V, J and clone size come from that table. The sample shows 150,000 to 200,000 clones, around 80% of them seen only once. This TCR was sampled from a woman of 80 years or more with active or convalescent COVID-19. The chain uses TRBV10-1 and TRBJ1-1; D gene unclear. Sequenced material: peripheral blood. CDR3 bases: TGCGCCAGCAGTGAAGCAGGCAGGAACACTGAAGCTTTCTTT. It yields the protein CASSEAGRNTEAFF.